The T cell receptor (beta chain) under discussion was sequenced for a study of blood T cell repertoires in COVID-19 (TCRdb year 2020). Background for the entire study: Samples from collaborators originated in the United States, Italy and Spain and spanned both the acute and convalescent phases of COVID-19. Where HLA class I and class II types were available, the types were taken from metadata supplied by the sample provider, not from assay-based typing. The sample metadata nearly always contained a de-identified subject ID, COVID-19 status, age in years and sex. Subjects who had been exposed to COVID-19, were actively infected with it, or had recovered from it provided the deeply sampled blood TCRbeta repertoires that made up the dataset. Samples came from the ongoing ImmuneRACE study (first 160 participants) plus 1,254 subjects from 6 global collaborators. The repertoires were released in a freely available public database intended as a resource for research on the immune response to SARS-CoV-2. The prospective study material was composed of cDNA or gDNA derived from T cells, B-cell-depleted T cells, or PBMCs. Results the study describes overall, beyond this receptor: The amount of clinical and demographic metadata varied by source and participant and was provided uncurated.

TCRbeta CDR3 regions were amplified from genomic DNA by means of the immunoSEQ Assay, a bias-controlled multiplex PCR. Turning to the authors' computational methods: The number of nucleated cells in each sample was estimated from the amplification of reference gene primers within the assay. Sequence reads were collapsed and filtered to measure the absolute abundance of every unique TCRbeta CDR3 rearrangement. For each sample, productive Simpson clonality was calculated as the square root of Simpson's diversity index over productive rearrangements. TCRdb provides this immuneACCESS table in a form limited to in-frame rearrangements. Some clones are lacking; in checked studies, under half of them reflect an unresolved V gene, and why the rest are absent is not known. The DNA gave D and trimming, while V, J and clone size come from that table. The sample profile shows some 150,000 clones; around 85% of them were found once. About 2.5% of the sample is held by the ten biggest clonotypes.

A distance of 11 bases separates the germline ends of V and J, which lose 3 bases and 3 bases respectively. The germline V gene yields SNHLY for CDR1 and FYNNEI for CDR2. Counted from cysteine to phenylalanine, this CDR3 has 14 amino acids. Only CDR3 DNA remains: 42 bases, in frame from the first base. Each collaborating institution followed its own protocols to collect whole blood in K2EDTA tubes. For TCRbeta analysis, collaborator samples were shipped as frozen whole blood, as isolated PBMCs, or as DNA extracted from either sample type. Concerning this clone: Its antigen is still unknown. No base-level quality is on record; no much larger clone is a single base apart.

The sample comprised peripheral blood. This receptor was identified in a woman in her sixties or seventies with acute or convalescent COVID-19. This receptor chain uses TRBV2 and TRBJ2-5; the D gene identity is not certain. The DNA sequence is TGTGCCAGCAGTGACGGCTGGGCCAAAGAGACCCAGTACTTC. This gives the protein CASSDGWAKETQYF. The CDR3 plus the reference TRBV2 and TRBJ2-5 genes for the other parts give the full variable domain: EPEVTQTPSHQVTQMGQEVILRCVPISNHLYFYWYRQILGQKVEFLVSFYNNEISEKSEIFDDQFSVERPDGSNFTLKIRSTKLEDSAMYFCASSDGWAKETQYFGPGTRLLVL.